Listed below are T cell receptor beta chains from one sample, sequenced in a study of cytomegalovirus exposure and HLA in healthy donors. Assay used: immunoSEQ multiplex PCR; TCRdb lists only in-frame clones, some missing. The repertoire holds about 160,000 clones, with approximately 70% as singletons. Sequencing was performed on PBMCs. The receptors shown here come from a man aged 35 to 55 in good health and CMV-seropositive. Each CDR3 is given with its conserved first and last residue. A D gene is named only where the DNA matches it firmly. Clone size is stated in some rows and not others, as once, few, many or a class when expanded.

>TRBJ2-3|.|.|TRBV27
TGTGCCAGCATGGGGCAGGGAACAGATACGCAGTATTTT
CASMGQGTDTQYF
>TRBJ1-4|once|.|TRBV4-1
TGCGCCAGCAGCCAATTGTTGGGGCGATTCGAAAAACTGTTTTTT
CASSQLLGRFEKLFF
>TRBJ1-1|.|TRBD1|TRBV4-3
TGCGCCAGCAGCCAGGACAGGCGCGGAGAAGCTTTCTTT
CASSQDRRGEAFF
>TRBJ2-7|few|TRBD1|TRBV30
TGTGCCTGGAGCTTGGGACAGGGTGCTTACGAGCAGTACTTC
CAWSLGQGAYEQYF
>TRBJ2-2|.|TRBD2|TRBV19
TGTGCCAGTAGTATAGAGAGCGGGACGTGGACCGGGGAGCTGTTTTTT
CASSIESGTWTGELFF
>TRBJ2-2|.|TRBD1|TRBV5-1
TGCGCCAGCAGAACCGGACAGGGGGCCGCCGGGGAGCTGTTTTTT
CASRTGQGAAGELFF
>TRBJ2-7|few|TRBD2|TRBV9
TGTGCCAGCAGCCCATCAGCGGGGGGGGCCTACGAGCAGTACTTC
CASSPSAGGAYEQYF
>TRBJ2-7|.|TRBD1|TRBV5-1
TGCGCCAGCAGCAGAGACAGGGGGCCTAGGGAGCAGTACTTC
CASSRDRGPREQYF
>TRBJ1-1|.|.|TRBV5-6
TGTGCCAGCAGCTTGGTCGGAGGGGTAAACACTGAAGCTTTCTTT
CASSLVGGVNTEAFF
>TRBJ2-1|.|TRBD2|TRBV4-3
TGCGCCAGCAGCCAAGATATTTCGCGGGGGGAGGGTTATAAGCAGTTCTTC
CASSQDISRGEGYKQFF
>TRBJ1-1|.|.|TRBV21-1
TGTGCCAGCAGCTTATCCGGACAGGGGGACACTGAAGCTTTCTTT
CASSLSGQGDTEAFF
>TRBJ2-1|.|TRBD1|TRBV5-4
TGTGCCAGCAGCTTGCCCGGGACAGGGGAAGGATCCTACAATGAGCAGTTCTTC
CASSLPGTGEGSYNEQFF
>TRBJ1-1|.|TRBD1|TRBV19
TGTGCCAGTAGTATCGCGCAGGGGGGCACTGAAGCTTTCTTT
CASSIAQGGTEAFF
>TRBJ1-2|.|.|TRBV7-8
TGTGCCAGCAGCTTCGCAATACAGACAGGACGGATCAGCTATGGCTACACCTTC
CASSFAIQTGRISYGYTF
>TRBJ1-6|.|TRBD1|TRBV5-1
TGCGCCAGCAGCCAATCCCCCTCGGGGGGACAGGATAATTCACCCCTCCACTTT
CASSQSPSGGQDNSPLHF
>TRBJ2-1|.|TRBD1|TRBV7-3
TGTGCCAGCAGCTTCCAAGACAGGGGCGAGCAGTTCTTC
CASSFQDRGEQFF
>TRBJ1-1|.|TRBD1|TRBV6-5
TGTGCCAGCAGTTATTCCTGGGACAGGGTTCTTGAAGCTTTCTTT
CASSYSWDRVLEAFF
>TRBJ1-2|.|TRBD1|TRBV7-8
TGTGCCAGCAGCTCCCCGACAGGGGTCGGTGGCTACACCTTC
CASSSPTGVGGYTF
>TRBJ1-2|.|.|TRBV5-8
TGTGCCAGCAGCCCTACCTCGGCGGGGTTCGGCTACACCTTC
CASSPTSAGFGYTF
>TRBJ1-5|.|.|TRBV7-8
TGTGCCAGCACCAAAATCGGGGGTCTCAGCAATCAGCCCCAGCATTTT
CASTKIGGLSNQPQHF
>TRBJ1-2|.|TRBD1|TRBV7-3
TGTGCCAGCAGCCGGACAGGGGGCGAAGGTGGCTACACCTTC
CASSRTGGEGGYTF
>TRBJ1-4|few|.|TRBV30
TGTGCCTGGAGCATGGGGGGAACTTCAACTAATGAAAAACTGTTTTTT
CAWSMGGTSTNEKLFF
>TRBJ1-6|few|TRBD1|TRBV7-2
TGTGCCAGCAGCTCCCGGACAGGAGATAATTCACCCCTCCACTTT
CASSSRTGDNSPLHF
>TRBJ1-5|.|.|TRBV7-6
TGTGCCAGCAGCCCGGGGGGGGCTCAGCCCCAGCATTTT
CASSPGGAQPQHF
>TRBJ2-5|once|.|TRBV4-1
TGCGCCAGCAGCCAAGTAAGGGGGGAGGGCCAAGAGACCCAGTACTTC
CASSQVRGEGQETQYF
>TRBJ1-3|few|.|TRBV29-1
TGCAGCGCCGAACACAGCTCTGGAAACACCATATATTTT
CSAEHSSGNTIYF
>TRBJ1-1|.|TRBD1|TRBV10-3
TGTGCCATCAGTGAGCTACCTACAGGGGATACTGAAGCTTTCTTT
CAISELPTGDTEAFF